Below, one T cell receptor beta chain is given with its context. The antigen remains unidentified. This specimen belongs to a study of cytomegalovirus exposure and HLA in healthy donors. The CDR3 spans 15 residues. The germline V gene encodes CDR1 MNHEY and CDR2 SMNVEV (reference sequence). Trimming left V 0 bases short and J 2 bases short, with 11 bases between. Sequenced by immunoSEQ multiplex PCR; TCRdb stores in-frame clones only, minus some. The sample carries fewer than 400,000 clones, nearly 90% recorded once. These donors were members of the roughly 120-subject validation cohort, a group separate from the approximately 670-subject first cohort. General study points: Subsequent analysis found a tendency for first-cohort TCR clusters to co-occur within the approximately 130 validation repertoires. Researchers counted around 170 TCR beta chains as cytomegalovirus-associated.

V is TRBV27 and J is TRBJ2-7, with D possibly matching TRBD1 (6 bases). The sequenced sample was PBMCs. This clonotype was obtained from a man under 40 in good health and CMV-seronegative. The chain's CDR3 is CASSLSGHGPYEQYF. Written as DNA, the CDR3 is TGTGCCAGCAGTTTATCGGGACATGGACCCTACGAGCAGTACTTC.